This TCR beta chain was sequenced in a study of CD8 T cells in ankylosing spondylitis. Regarding the study as a whole: There was a TCR beta motif, made of eight highly homologous variants, that appeared characteristic of ankylosing spondylitis blood.

Trimming took off 5 bases at V and 1 base at J, with 14 bases between the two ends. This CDR3 comprises 15 residues. The V gene's germline CDR1 is MNHEY and CDR2 SMNVEV (reference sequence). Each CDR3 protein gets one entry after TCRdb re-called the 5' RACE reads with MiXCR. The table lists nearly 350,000 distinct CDR3 sequences, over 12% of them singletons. This clonotype has more than one count but fewer than ten. Its matching antigen is unknown. V and J are TRBV27 and TRBJ1-1; D is unresolved. The clonotype originates from a male donor with ankylosing spondylitis or in good health (not recorded which). The sequencing sample was made of blood, either unsorted or a sorted T cell fraction (not recorded which). DNA of the CDR3: TGTGCCAGCAGTCCCTGGAAGGGTGAGAACACTGAAGCTTTCTTT. Its translation: CASSPWKGENTEAFF.